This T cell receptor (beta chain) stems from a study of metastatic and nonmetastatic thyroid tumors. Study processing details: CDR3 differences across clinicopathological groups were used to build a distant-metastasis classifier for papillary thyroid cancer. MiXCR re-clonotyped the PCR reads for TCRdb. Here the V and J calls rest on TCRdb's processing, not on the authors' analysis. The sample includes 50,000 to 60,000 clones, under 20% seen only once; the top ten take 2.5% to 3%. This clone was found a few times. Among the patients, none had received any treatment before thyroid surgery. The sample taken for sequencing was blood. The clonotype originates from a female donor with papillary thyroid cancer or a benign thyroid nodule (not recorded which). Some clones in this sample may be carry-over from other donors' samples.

In DNA form, the CDR3 reads TGTGCCAGCACTTCGGGGCAAGAGACCCAGTACTTC. Translating gives CASTSGQETQYF. The chain combines TRBV7-8 with TRBJ2-5; tentatively, D is TRBD2 (5 bases). The germline V and J ends were trimmed by 7 bases and 2 bases, with 8 bases remaining between them. Germline V gene sequence: CDR1 SGHVS, CDR2 FQNEAQ. The CDR3 loop spans 12 amino acids.